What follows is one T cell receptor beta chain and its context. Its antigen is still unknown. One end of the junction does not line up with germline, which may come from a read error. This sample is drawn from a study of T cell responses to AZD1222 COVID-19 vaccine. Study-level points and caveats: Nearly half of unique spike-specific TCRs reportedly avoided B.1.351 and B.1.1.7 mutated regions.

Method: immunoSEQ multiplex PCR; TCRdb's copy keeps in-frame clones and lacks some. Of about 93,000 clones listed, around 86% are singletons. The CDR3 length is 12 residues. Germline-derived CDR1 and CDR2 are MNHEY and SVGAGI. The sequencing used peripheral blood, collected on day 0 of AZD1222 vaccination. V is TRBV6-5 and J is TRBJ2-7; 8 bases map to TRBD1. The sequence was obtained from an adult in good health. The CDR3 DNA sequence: TGTGCCGGCAGGGGGCAAGGGTACGAGCAGTACTTC. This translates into CAGRGQGYEQYF.